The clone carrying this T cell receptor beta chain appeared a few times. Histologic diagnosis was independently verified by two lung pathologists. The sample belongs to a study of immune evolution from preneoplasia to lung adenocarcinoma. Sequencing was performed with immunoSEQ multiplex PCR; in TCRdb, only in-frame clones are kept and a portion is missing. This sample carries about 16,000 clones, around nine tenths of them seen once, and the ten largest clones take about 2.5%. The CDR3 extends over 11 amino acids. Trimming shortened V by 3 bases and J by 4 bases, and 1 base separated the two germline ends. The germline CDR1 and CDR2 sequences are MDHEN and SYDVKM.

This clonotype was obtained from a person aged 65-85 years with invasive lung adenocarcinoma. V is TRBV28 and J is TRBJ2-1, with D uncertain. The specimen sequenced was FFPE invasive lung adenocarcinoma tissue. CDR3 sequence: CASSLYNEQFF. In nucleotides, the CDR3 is TGTGCCAGCAGTTTGTACAATGAGCAGTTCTTC. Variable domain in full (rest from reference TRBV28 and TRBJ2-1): DVKVTQSSRYLVKRTGEKVFLECVQDMDHENMFWYRQDPGLGLRLIYFSYDVKMKEKGDIPEGYSVSREKKERFSLILESASTNQTSMYLCASSLYNEQFFGPGTRLTVL.